The 25 T cell receptor beta chains presented below share a single source sample, sequenced in a study of chronic HIV infection and antiretroviral therapy. TCRdb re-analysed the 5' RACE reads in MiXCR, keeping a single row per CDR3 protein. The table lists roughly 50,000 distinct CDR3 sequences, about 18% of them singletons, with approximately 2.5% in the top ten. Sequencing input: peripheral blood. The receptors shown here come from an adult who had HIV and had not received antiretroviral therapy, or was an uninfected healthy control (not recorded which).

This clonotype has more than one count but fewer than ten. V is TRBV9 and J is TRBJ2-3; unclear D gene. Trimming removed 0 bases at V and 3 bases at J, with 5 bases between. The CDR3 is 13 residues long. Germline V gene sequence: CDR1 SGDLS, CDR2 YYNGEE. CDR3 amino acids: CASSVGSTDTQYF. Written as DNA, the CDR3 is TGTGCCAGCAGCGTAGGCTCGACAGATACGCAGTATTTT.

The genes are TRBV9 and TRBJ1-2; D gene uncertain. There are 10 residues in the CDR3. Looked up from germline, CDR1 is SGDLS and CDR2 is YYNGEE. Between the trimmed V and J ends, which lost 10 bases and 8 bases, there was a span of 12 bases. CDR3 bases: TGTGCCGGGCGTCCCGGGGGCTACACCTTC. As protein: CAGRPGGYTF.

This clonotype was seen more than once but under ten times. The J gene is TRBJ1-2, the V gene TRBV29-1; TRBD1 aligns across 7 bases. After removal of 5 bases from V and 5 bases from J, the junction contained 8 bases not matched to a gene. The CDR3 runs to 13 residues. Per germline, CDR1 SQVTM and CDR2 ANQGSEA. For the CDR3, the DNA is TGCAGCGTTCTACAGACAGGGCGATATGGCTACACCTTC. Its translation is CSVLQTGRYGYTF.

This clonotype was seen more than once but under ten times. CDR3 sequence (DNA): TGTGCCAGCAGCTGGACAGGGGGCCTGGGAGAGACCCAGTACTTC. Translating it yields CASSWTGGLGETQYF. V usage is TRBV7-3 and J usage is TRBJ2-5, with 11 positions matching TRBD1. Trimming at V came to 4 bases and at J to 4 bases, leaving 5 bases not matched to a gene. The length of the CDR3 is 15 residues. From germline, CDR1 is SGHTA and CDR2 FQGTGA. Together with reference TRBV7-3 and TRBJ2-5, the CDR3 gives the full variable domain: GAGVSQTPSNKVTEKGKYVELRCDPISGHTALYWYRQSLGQGPEFLIYFQGTGAADDSGLPNDRFFAVRPEGSVSTLKIQRTERGDSAVYLCASSWTGGLGETQYFGPGTRLLVL.

V is TRBV28 and J is TRBJ2-6, with D possibly TRBD2 on 6 matching bases. Per germline, CDR1 MDHEN and CDR2 SYDVKM. Trimming left V 3 bases short and J 3 bases short, with 9 bases between. The CDR3 contains 15 residues. CDR3 DNA: TGTGCCAGCAGTTTTCAGGGAGGTGGGGCCAACGTCCTGACTTTC. This sequence encodes CASSFQGGGANVLTF.

This chain uses TRBV29-1 with TRBJ2-7; D is undetermined. Germline V gene data show CDR1 as SQVTM and CDR2 as ANQGSEA. V dropped 1 base and J dropped 0 bases, with 13 bases sitting between them. CDR3 length equals 15 residues. The CDR3 DNA sequence: TGCAGCGTTGAAGTAGTAGGGCAGTTCTCCTACGAGCAGTACTTC. Its protein product is CSVEVVGQFSYEQYF.

In regard to this clonotype: This could be a read error, since a much larger clone is one nucleotide away. V is TRBV20-1 and J is TRBJ1-2, with D hard to call. The CDR3 is 18 amino acids. Trimming stripped 7 bases from V and 7 bases from J, with 34 bases between. Germline values: CDR1 DFQATT, CDR2 SNEGSKA (reference sequence). CDR3 amino acids: CSVNHGFARHQDYGGYTF. CDR3 bases: TGCAGTGTTAACCATGGGTTTGCGCGGCACCAGGATTACGGTGGCTACACCTTC.

This clonotype was observed a handful of times. The chain links TRBV29-1 to TRBJ2-3; no clear D. The germline V gene encodes CDR1 SQVTM and CDR2 ANQGSEA. The V end was cut by 3 bases, the J end by 2 bases, with 9 bases between. The CDR3 is 13 amino acids. The CDR3 reads CSVDGWTTDTQYF. CDR3 coding DNA: TGCAGCGTTGACGGGTGGACCACAGATACGCAGTATTTT.

This clonotype was counted between two and nine times. V and J are TRBV2 and TRBJ1-5; D not resolved. The ends were cut back, 6 bases at V and 7 bases at J, with 10 bases in the middle. The CDR3 contains 12 residues. Germline assignment: CDR1 SNHLY and CDR2 FYNNEI. DNA for the CDR3: TGTGCCAGCAGCCCGAGTTTACAGCCCCAGCATTTT. The encoded protein is CASSPSLQPQHF.

CDR3 in amino acids: CASSRTGVTDTQYF. CDR3 sequence (DNA): TGTGCCAGCAGTCGGACAGGGGTCACAGATACGCAGTATTTT. This chain joins TRBV28 and TRBJ2-3; 9 bases are a match to TRBD1. Germline loops: CDR1 MDHEN, CDR2 SYDVKM. The CDR3 totals 14 residues. Trimming cost V 5 bases and J 2 bases; bases outside gene matches: 2. The full variable domain, rest sourced from reference TRBV28 and TRBJ2-3, is DVKVTQSSRYLVKRTGEKVFLECVQDMDHENMFWYRQDPGLGLRLIYFSYDVKMKEKGDIPEGYSVSREKKERFSLILESASTNQTSMYLCASSRTGVTDTQYFGPGTRLTVL.

This clonotype was detected only a few times. The CDR3 nucleotides are TGTGCCACCAGCAGAGAGTCTCACAACGCCTACGAGCAGTACTTC. Protein: CATSRESHNAYEQYF. V is TRBV15 and J is TRBJ2-7; D remains unclear. The ends were cut back, 0 bases at V and 2 bases at J, with 11 bases in the middle. CDR1 LNHNV and CDR2 YYDKDF come from the germline V gene (reference sequence). CDR3 length: 15 amino acids.

This chain links TRBV27 with TRBJ2-7; 15 bases are a match to TRBD2. The CDR3 sequence is 15 residues long. Unmatched junction bases numbered 4, after V lost 4 bases and J lost 6 bases. The germline V gene encodes CDR1 MNHEY and CDR2 SMNVEV (reference sequence). The chain's CDR3 is CASSSRTSGRGEQYF. The CDR3 DNA reads TGTGCCAGCAGTTCCCGGACTAGCGGGAGGGGCGAGCAGTACTTC.

The chain employs TRBV6-5 and TRBJ1-4; D uncertain. This CDR3 has 16 residues. Trimming pared 2 bases from V and 4 bases from J, leaving 14 bases between. Germline V lookup: CDR1 MNHEY, CDR2 SVGAGI. Here the CDR3 reads CASSYGTLGLNEKLFF. DNA for the CDR3: TGTGCCAGCAGTTACGGAACGCTGGGCCTTAATGAAAAACTGTTTTTT.

This clonotype was seen a handful of times. V gene TRBV7-9 combines with J gene TRBJ2-5, with D possibly matching TRBD1 (6 bases). The CDR3 runs 15 residues. The germline gives CDR1 SEHNR, CDR2 FQNEAQ (reference sequence). Deletions cut 1 base from V and 0 bases from J, with 9 bases between. CDR3 region: CASSLVGGYQETQYF. The CDR3 DNA is TGTGCCAGCAGCTTAGTAGGGGGTTACCAAGAGACCCAGTACTTC. The full variable domain, in which reference TRBV7-9 and TRBJ2-5 provide the parts outside the CDR3, is DTGVSQNPRHKITKRGQNVTFRCDPISEHNRLYWYRQTLGQGPEFLTYFQNEAQLEKSRLLSDRFSAERPKGSFSTLEIQRTEQGDSAMYLCASSLVGGYQETQYFGPGTRLLVL.

The genes are TRBV7-2 and TRBJ2-7; maybe TRBD2 (5 bases). Deletions cut 0 bases from V and 4 bases from J, with 16 bases between. The CDR3 is 16 amino acids. CDR1 SGHTA and CDR2 FQGNSA come from the germline V gene. CDR3 amino acids: CASSLALIVGKYEQYF. The CDR3 bases are TGTGCCAGCAGCTTAGCGCTGATAGTCGGGAAATACGAGCAGTACTTC.

This clonotype was seen repeatedly, ten times or more. The rearrangement links TRBV4-1 to TRBJ1-5; unclear D gene. The CDR3 has 15 residues. V was clipped by 4 bases and J by 0 bases, with 10 bases between them. Per the germline V gene, CDR1 is MGHRA and CDR2 is YSYEKL. The CDR3 loop is CASSPQDFSNQPQHF. CDR3 DNA: TGCGCCAGCAGCCCCCAAGACTTTAGCAATCAGCCCCAGCATTTT.

The chain couples TRBV4-1 to TRBJ1-4; D remains ambiguous. V shed 5 bases and J shed 8 bases, with 12 bases lying between them. In germline, CDR1 is MGHRA, CDR2 YSYEKL. The CDR3 covers 13 residues. CDR3 sequence: CASSLLLGEKLFF. DNA of the CDR3: TGCGCCAGCAGCTTACTACTAGGAGAAAAACTGTTTTTT.

The chain joins TRBV28 to TRBJ2-1; no definite D call. The germline gives CDR1 MDHEN, CDR2 SYDVKM. The CDR3 runs 14 residues. V lost 5 bases and J 2 bases, leaving 10 bases between the germline ends. The CDR3 region has the DNA TGTGCCAGCAGTCCACAACTACCCTACAATGAGCAGTTCTTC. Residues: CASSPQLPYNEQFF.

The rearrangement joins TRBV28 to TRBJ1-5; 7 nucleotides align to TRBD1. The CDR3 runs 15 residues. CDR1 MDHEN and CDR2 SYDVKM come from the germline V gene. V gave up 1 base and J gave up 1 base; unmatched junction bases: 1. The CDR3 loop is CASSLLTGSNQPQHF. CDR3 coding DNA: TGTGCCAGCAGTTTATTGACAGGGAGCAATCAGCCCCAGCATTTT.

This clonotype has just a few counts. The chain links TRBV12-3 or TRBV12-4 to TRBJ2-2, with D tentatively TRBD2 (5 bases). The CDR3 length is 13 residues. V was trimmed by 6 bases and J by 5 bases, leaving 10 bases between them. The CDR3 bases are TGTGCCAGCAGCTATGGAGGAACCGGGGAGCTGTTTTTT. It encodes CASSYGGTGELFF.

CDR3 residues: CASSHGQQTNYGYTF. CDR3 nucleotide sequence: TGCGCCAGCAGCCATGGACAGCAAACTAACTATGGCTACACCTTC. This chain joins TRBV4-1 and TRBJ1-2; possibly TRBD1 for D (6 bases). The germline V gene encodes CDR1 MGHRA and CDR2 YSYEKL. V was cut by 3 bases and J by 0 bases, with 11 bases left in between. This CDR3 comprises 15 residues.

There are a few counts of this clonotype. V and J are TRBV12-3 or TRBV12-4 and TRBJ1-5, with D possibly TRBD1 on 5 matching bases. This CDR3 has 14 amino acids. The germline V and J ends were trimmed by 5 bases and 0 bases, with 8 bases remaining between them. As DNA, the CDR3 is TGTGCCAGCAGTACGACAGATAGCAATCAGCCCCAGCATTTT. This gives the protein CASSTTDSNQPQHF.

This rearrangement joins TRBV12-3 or TRBV12-4 to TRBJ1-4; no reliable D call. V was trimmed by 3 bases and J by 10 bases, leaving 9 bases between them. This CDR3 comprises 12 residues. The CDR3 region has the DNA TGTGCCAGCAGTTTTCCCGGAGGAAAACTGTTTTTT. Its translation: CASSFPGGKLFF.

The chain links TRBV25-1 to TRBJ2-1; a possible D gene is TRBD2 (6 bases). This CDR3 region has 17 residues. V lost 6 bases and J 7 bases, leaving 25 bases between the germline ends. Looked up from germline, CDR1 is MGHDK and CDR2 is SYGVNS. The CDR3 coding sequence is TGTGCCAGCAGCGCCAAGGTGGGAGGACGGGCCTTAAATGAGCAGTTCTTC. It encodes CASSAKVGGRALNEQFF.

This clonotype has only a few counts. The V gene is TRBV20-1, the J gene TRBJ1-5; no firm D call. The CDR3 is 13 residues long. CDR1 and CDR2 from the germline V gene are DFQATT and SNEGSKA (reference sequence). The ends were cut back, 3 bases at V and 2 bases at J, with 8 bases in the middle. The CDR3 loop is CSARDFGNQPQHF. CDR3 bases: TGCAGTGCTAGGGATTTCGGCAATCAGCCCCAGCATTTT.